The 5 T cell receptor beta chains reported below all come from one sample, sequenced in a study of T cells expressing NK-cell markers. From the 5' RACE reads, TCRdb lists one entry per CDR3 protein and no DNA. Its table lists roughly 450,000 distinct CDR3 sequences. Sequencing was done on a sample of blood T cells: a sorted CD56 or NKG2C T cell subset, CD4+ or CD8+ T cells, or bulk PBMC T cells (not recorded which). These receptors originate from a woman aged 45-65 years in good health.

CDR3: CASSQGGGSSNEQFF. The gene calls are TRBV3-1 and TRBJ2-1; TCRdb's assignment of TRBD2 cannot be checked, as there is no DNA. This CDR3 spans 15 amino acids. CDR1 is LGHDT and CDR2 is YNNKEL in the germline V gene (reference sequence).

This chain connects TRBV7-9 to TRBJ2-1; no DNA is available, so the TRBD1 call from TCRdb remains unchecked. This CDR3 is 13 amino acids long. CDR1 SEHNR and CDR2 FQNEAQ come from the germline V gene (reference sequence). The CDR3 sequence is CASSTDKYNEQFF.

The chain links TRBV7-9 to TRBJ2-2. Germline loops: CDR1 SEHNR, CDR2 FQNEAQ (reference sequence). This CDR3 has 15 amino acids. CDR3 loop: CASSRIIANTGELFF.

V and J are TRBV12-3 or TRBV12-4 and TRBJ2-1. This CDR3 has 17 amino acids. This CDR3 reads CASSTLGGSFLPNEQFF.

The chain is built from TRBV4-1 and TRBJ1-1; TCRdb names TRBD1, which stays unverified in the absence of DNA. Germline V gene data show CDR1 as MGHRA and CDR2 as YSYEKL. The CDR3 is made up of 16 amino acids. The CDR3 reads CASSQVFGPGNTEAFF.